This T cell receptor (beta chain) comes out of a study of shared clonotypes between healthy human individuals. Each donor was a Caucasian adult residing in Nashville, Tennessee. The test was conducted at deep level. Unsorted PBMCs provided DNA that was sequenced on ten immunoSEQ deep assay plates. Produced via immunoSEQ multiplex PCR; TCRdb's table is partial and in-frame only. Among about 480,000 clones listed, more than 65% were seen once. Notes on the study in general: How much donors shared clonotypes was expected to be affected by sequencing depth.

A note on this clone: Its antigen is not known.

Germline V gene data show CDR1 as MNHEY and CDR2 as SVGAGI. Unmatched junction bases numbered 1, after V lost 2 bases and J lost 1 base. The CDR3 consists of 14 residues. The chain combines TRBV6-5 with TRBJ1-1; 7 bases fit TRBD1. The receptor was derived from a woman aged 40 to 50 in good health. Some clones in this sample may be carry-over from other donors' samples. Sequenced: PBMCs. CDR3 protein: CASSYRGRNTEAFF. The CDR3 region has the DNA TGTGCCAGCAGTTACAGGGGGCGGAACACTGAAGCTTTCTTT.